This T cell receptor (beta chain) derives from a study of siplizumab effects on memory and regulatory T cells. Study-wide points: Tregs proliferating in siplizumab cultures lacked confirmation of their suppressive function.

Note on this clone: The antigen is not known.

Germline CDR1 is LGHNA and CDR2 is YNFKEQ. The CDR3 runs 14 residues. Deletions cut 2 bases from V and 4 bases from J, with 11 bases between. Sequenced by immunoSEQ multiplex PCR; TCRdb stores in-frame clones only, minus some. This table holds 75,000 to 100,000 clones, just under 95% found once. Specimen: non-Treg CD4+ T cells sorted from blood. The V call is TRBV4-2, the J call TRBJ1-2; unclear D gene. This clonotype originated in a human donor in good health. The CDR3 coding sequence is TGTGCCAGCAGCCAACCTCCTCAATCCTATGGCTACACCTTC. Translating gives CASSQPPQSYGYTF.